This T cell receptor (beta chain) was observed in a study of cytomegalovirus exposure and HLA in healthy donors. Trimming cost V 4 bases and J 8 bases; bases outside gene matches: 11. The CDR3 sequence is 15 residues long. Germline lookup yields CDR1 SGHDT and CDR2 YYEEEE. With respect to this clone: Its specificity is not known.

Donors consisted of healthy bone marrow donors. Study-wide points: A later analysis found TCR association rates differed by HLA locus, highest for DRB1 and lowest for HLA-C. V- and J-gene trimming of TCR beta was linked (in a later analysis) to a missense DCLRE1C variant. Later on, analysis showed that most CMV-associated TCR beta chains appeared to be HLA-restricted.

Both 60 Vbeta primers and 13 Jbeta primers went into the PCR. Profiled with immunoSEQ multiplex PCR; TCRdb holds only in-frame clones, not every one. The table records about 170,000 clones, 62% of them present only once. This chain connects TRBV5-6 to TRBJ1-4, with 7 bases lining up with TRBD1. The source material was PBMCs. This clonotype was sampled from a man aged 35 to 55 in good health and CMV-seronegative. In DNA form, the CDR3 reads TGTGCCAGCAGCACAACGGGACAGATAAACGAAAAACTGTTTTTT. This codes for CASSTTGQINEKLFF. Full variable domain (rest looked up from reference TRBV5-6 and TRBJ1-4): DAGVTQSPTHLIKTRGQQVTLRCSPKSGHDTVSWYQQALGQGPQFIFQYYEEEERQRGNFPDRFSGHQFPNYSSELNVNALLLGDSALYLCASSTTGQINEKLFFGSGTQLSVL.